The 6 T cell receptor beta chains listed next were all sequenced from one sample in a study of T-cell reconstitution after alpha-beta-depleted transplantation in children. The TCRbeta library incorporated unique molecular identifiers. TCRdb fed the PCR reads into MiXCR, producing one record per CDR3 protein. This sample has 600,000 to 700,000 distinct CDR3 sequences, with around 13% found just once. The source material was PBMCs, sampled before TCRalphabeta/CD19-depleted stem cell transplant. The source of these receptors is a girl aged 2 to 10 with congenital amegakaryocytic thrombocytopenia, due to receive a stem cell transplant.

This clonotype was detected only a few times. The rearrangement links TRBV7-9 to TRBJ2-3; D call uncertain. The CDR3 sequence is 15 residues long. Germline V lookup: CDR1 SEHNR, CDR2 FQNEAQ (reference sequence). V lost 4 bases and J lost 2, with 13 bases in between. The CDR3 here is CASSSDPDPTDTQYF. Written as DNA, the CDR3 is TGTGCCAGCAGCTCGGACCCGGACCCCACAGATACGCAGTATTTT.

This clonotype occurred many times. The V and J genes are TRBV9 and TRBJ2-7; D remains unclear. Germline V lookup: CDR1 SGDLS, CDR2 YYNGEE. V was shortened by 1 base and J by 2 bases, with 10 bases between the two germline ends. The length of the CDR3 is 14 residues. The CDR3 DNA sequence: TGTGCCAGCAGCGTATCCCTAGGCACCTACGAGCAGTACTTC. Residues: CASSVSLGTYEQYF.

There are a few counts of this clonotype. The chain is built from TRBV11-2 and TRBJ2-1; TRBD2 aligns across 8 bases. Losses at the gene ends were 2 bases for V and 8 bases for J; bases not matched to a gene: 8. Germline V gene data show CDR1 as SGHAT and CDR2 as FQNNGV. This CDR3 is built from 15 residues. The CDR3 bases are TGTGCCAGCAGCTTATACTCGGGACTAGTCTATGAGCAGTTCTTC. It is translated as CASSLYSGLVYEQFF.

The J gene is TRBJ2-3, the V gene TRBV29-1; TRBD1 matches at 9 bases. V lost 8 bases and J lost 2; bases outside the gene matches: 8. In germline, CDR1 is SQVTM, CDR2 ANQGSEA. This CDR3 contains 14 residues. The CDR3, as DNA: TGCAGCTTTTCTCGGACAGGGGACACAGATACGCAGTATTTT. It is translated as CSFSRTGDTDTQYF.

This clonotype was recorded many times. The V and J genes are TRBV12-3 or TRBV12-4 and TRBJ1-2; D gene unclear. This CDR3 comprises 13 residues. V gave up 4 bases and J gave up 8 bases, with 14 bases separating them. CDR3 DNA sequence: TGTGCCAGCAGTTCCTCCAGGCTCCGCGGCTACACCTTC. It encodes CASSSSRLRGYTF.

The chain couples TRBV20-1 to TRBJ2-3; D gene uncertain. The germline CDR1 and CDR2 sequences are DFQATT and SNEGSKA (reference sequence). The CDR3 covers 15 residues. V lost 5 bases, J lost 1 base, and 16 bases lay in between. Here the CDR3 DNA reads TGCAGTGCTCCAGAAGGTTGGCTGCGCACAGATACGCAGTATTTT. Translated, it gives CSAPEGWLRTDTQYF.